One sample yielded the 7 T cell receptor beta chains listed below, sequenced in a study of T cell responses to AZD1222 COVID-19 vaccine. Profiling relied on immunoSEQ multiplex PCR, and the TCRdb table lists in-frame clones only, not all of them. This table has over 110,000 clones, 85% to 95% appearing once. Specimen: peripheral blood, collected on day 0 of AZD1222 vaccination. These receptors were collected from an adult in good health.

Written as DNA, the CDR3 is TGCGCCAGCAGCCAAGAGAGTGTTAGGGGCACAGATACGCAGTATTTT. Protein product: CASSQESVRGTDTQYF. The chain combines TRBV4-1 with TRBJ2-3, with D uncertain. Trimming shortened V by 0 bases and J by 1 base, and 11 bases separated the two germline ends. CDR3 length equals 16 residues. Germline CDR1 MGHRA, CDR2 YSYEKL.

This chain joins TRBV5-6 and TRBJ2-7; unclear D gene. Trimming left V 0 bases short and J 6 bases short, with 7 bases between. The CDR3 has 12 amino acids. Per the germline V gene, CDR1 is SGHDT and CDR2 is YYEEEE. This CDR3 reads CASSLAMTEQYF. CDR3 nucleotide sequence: TGTGCCAGCAGCTTGGCCATGACCGAGCAGTACTTC.

CDR3 DNA: TGCGCCAGCAGCCCCGGGGAAACCTACAATGAGCAGTTCTTC. Protein sequence: CASSPGETYNEQFF. This chain uses TRBV5-1 with TRBJ2-1, with D possibly matching TRBD2 (5 bases). Per the germline V gene, CDR1 is SGHRS and CDR2 is YFSETQ. Trimming stripped 4 bases from V and 2 bases from J, with 10 bases between. The CDR3 extends over 14 amino acids.

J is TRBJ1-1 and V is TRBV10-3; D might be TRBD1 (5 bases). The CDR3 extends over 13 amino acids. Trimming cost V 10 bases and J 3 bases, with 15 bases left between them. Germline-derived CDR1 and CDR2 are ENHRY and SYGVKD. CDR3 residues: CATTSQGDTEAFF. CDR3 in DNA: TGTGCCACCACATCCCAAGGGGACACTGAAGCTTTCTTT.

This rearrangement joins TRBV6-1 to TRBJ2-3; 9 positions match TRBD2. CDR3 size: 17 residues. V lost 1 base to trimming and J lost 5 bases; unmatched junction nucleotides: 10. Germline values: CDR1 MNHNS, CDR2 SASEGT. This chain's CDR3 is CASSEVSSGAQGDTQYF. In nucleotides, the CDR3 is TGTGCCAGCAGTGAAGTGTCTAGCGGGGCCCAGGGAGATACGCAGTATTTT.

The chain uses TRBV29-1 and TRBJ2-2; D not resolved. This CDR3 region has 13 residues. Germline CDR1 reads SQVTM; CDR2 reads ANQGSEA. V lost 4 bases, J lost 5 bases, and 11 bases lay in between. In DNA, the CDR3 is TGCAGCGTTGTTGGAGTAGGGACCGGGGAGCTGTTTTTT. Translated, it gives CSVVGVGTGELFF.

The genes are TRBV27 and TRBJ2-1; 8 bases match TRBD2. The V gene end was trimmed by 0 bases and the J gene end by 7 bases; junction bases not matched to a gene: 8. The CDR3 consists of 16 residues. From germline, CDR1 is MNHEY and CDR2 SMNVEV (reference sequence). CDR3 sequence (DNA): TGTGCCAGCAGTTTATCGGGACTAGAATCAGGGAATGAGCAGTTCTTC. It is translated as CASSLSGLESGNEQFF.